Below are 3 T cell receptor beta chains sequenced from a single sample in a study of blood T cell repertoires in COVID-19. Method: immunoSEQ multiplex PCR; TCRdb's copy keeps in-frame clones and lacks some. The sample records over 130,000 clones, 76% being singletons. Sequenced sample: peripheral blood. The source of these receptors is an elderly woman with active or convalescent COVID-19.

This sequence joins TRBV27 and TRBJ1-2; 11 positions agree with TRBD1. Trimming at V came to 4 bases and at J to 3 bases, leaving 4 bases not matched to a gene. Looked up from germline, CDR1 is MNHEY and CDR2 is SMNVEV (reference sequence). The CDR3 totals 15 residues. Written as DNA, the CDR3 is TGTGCCAGCAGTTGGACAGGGGGCGCAGACTATGGCTACACCTTC. This codes for CASSWTGGADYGYTF.

This clone showed up just once. This chain connects TRBV28 to TRBJ1-1; D not resolved. There are 14 residues in the CDR3. Trimming took off 5 bases at V and 7 bases at J, with 17 bases between the two ends. From germline, CDR1 is MDHEN and CDR2 SYDVKM. The CDR3 nucleotides are TGTGCCAGCAGTCCCCCCGGCAGCGAGCTTGAAGCTTTCTTT. Its protein is CASSPPGSELEAFF.

The chain recombines TRBV7-8 with TRBJ2-7; 7 nucleotides match TRBD1. The CDR3 has 15 amino acids. From germline, CDR1 is SGHVS and CDR2 FQNEAQ. The ends lost 4 bases at V and 3 bases at J; junction bases unmatched: 9. CDR3 protein: CASSSQGTASYEQYF. The CDR3 DNA reads as TGTGCCAGCAGCTCCCAGGGGACAGCGAGCTACGAGCAGTACTTC.